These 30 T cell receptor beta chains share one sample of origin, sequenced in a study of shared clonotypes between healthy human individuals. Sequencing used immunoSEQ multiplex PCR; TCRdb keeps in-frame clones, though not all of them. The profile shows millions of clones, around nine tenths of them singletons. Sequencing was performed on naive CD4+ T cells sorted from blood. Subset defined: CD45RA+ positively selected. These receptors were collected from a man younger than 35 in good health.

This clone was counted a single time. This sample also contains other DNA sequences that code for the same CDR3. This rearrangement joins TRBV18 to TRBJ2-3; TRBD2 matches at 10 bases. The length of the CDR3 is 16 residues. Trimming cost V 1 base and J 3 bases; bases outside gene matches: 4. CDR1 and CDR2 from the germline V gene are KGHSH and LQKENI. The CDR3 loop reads CASSPLAGGETDTQYF. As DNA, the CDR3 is TGTGCCAGCTCACCACTAGCGGGGGGAGAGACAGATACGCAGTATTTT.

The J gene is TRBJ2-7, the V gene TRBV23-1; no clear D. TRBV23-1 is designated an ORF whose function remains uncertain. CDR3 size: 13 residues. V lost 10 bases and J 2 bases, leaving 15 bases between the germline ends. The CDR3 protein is CATKSGQTYEQYF. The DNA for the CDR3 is TGCGCCACTAAGTCCGGGCAGACCTACGAGCAGTACTTC.

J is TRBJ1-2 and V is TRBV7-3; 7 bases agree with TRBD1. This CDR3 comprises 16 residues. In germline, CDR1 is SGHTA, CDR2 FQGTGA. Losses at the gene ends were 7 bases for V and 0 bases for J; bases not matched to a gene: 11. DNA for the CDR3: TGTGCCAGCACCAGGGGGGGCGGTGAGGCTAACTATGGCTACACCTTC. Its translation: CASTRGGGEANYGYTF. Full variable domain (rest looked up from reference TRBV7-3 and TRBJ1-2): GAGVSQTPSNKVTEKGKYVELRCDPISGHTALYWYRQSLGQGPEFLIYFQGTGAADDSGLPNDRFFAVRPEGSVSTLKIQRTERGDSAVYLCASTRGGGEANYGYTFGSGTRLTVV.

CDR3 coding DNA: TGTGCCAGCAGGACTGCCGGACAGGGAACCTACGAGCAGTACTTC. Translation gives CASRTAGQGTYEQYF. The chain recombines TRBV28 with TRBJ2-5, with 8 bases aligning to TRBD1. The DNA end favors TRBJ2-7, so the J call may be wrong. The CDR3 covers 15 residues. Germline CDR1 is MDHEN and CDR2 is SYDVKM.

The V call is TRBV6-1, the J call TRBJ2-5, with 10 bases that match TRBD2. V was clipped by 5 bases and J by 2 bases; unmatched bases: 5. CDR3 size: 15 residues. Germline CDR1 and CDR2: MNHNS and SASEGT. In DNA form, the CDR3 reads TGTGCCAGCAGTTCGATGGGACTAGCGCAAGAGACCCAGTACTTC. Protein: CASSSMGLAQETQYF.

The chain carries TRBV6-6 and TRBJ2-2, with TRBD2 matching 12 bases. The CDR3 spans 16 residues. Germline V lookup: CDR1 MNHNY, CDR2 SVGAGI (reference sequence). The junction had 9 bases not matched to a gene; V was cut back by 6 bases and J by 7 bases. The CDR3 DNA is TGTGCCAGCAGAGCCCCTAGCGGGAGGGCCGACGGGGAGCTGTTTTTT. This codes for CASRAPSGRADGELFF.

CDR3 in amino acids: CATPTGVGGANVLTF. The CDR3 nucleotides read TGTGCCACCCCTACAGGGGTTGGTGGGGCCAACGTCCTGACTTTC. The chain has TRBV6-1 and TRBJ2-6; 7 bases line up with TRBD1. In germline, CDR1 is MNHNS, CDR2 SASEGT. Trimming cost V 10 bases and J 3 bases; bases outside gene matches: 9. The CDR3 has 15 amino acids.

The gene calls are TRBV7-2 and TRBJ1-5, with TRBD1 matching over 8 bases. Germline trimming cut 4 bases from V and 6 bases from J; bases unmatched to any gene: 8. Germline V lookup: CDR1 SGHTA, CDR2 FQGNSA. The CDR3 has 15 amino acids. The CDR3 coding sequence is TGTGCCAGCAGCTCCTCAGGGGGCGATTCTCAGCCCCAGCATTTT. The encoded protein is CASSSSGGDSQPQHF.

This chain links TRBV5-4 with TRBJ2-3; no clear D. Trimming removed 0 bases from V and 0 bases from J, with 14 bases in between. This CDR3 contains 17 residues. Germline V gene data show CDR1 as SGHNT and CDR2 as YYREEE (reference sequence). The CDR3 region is CASSLGGSILSTDTQYF. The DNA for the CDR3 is TGTGCCAGCAGCTTGGGGGGTTCAATTCTTAGCACAGATACGCAGTATTTT.

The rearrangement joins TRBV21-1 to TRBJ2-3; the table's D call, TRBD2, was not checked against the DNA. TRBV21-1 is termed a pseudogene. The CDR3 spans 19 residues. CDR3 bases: TGTGCCAGCAGCGCCGAGGGGCGGGGGACCTTCTCTAGCACAGATACGCAGTATTTT. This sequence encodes CASSAEGRGTFSSTDTQYF.

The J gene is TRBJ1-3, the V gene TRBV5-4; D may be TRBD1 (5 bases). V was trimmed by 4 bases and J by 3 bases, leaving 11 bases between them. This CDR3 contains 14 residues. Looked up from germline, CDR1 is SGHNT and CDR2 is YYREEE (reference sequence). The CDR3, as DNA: TGTGCCAGCAGCGTAGAACAGGTTGGAAACACCATATATTTT. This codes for CASSVEQVGNTIYF.

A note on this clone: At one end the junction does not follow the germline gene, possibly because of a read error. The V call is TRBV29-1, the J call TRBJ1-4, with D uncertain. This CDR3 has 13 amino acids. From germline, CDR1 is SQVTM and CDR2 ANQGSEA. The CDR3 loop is CSVGQPNNQKLFF. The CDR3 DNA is TGCAGCGTTGGGCAGCCCAATAATCAAAAACTGTTTTTT.

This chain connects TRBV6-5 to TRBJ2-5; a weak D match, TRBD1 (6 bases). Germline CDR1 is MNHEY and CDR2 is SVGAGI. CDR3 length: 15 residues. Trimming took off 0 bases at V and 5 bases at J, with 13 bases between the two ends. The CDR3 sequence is CASSYSPDRRETQYF. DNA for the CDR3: TGTGCCAGCAGTTACTCACCGGACAGAAGGGAGACCCAGTACTTC.

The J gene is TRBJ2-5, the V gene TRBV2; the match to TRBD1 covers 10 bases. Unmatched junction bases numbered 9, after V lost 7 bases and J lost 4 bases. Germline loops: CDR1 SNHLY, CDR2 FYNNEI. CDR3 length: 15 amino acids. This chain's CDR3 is CASTTRQGALETQYF. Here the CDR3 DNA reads TGTGCCAGCACCACCCGACAGGGGGCACTAGAGACCCAGTACTTC.

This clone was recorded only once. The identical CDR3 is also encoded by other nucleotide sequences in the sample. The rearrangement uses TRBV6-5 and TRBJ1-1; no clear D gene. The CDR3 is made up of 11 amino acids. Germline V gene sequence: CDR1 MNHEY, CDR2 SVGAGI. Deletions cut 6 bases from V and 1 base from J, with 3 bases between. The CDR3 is CASRANTEAFF. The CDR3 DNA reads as TGTGCCAGCAGGGCGAACACTGAAGCTTTCTTT.

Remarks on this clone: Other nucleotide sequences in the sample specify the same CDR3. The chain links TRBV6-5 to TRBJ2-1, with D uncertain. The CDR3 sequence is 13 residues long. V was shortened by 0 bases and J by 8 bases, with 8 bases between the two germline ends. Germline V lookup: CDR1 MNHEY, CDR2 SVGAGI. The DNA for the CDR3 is TGTGCCAGCAGTTACTCCGGTGGGTATGAGCAGTTCTTC. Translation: CASSYSGGYEQFF.

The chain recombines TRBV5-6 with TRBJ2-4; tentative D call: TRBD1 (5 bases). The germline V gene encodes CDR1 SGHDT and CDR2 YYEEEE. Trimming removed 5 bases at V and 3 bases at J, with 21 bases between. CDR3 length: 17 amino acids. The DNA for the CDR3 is TGTGCCAGCAGGAAAACCACAGGAGCCAGGGTCAAAAACATTCAGTACTTC. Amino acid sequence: CASRKTTGARVKNIQYF.

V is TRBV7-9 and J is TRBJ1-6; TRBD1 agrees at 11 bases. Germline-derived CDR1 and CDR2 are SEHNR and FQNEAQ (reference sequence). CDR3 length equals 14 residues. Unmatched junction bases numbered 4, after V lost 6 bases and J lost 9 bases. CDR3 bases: TGTGCCAGCAGGACCGGGACAGGGGGTTCACCCCTCCACTTT. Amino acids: CASRTGTGGSPLHF.

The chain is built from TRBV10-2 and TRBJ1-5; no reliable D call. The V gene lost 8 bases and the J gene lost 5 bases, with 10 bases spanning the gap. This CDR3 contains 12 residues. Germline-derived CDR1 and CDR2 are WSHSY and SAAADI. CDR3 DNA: TGCGCCAGCGGCTCCCAGGATCAGCCCCAGCATTTT. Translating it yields CASGSQDQPQHF.

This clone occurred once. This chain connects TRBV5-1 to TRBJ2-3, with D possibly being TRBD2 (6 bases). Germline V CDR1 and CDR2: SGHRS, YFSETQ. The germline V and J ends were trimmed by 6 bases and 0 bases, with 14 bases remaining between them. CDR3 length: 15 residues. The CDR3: CASKEGPTSTDTQYF. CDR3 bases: TGCGCCAGCAAGGAGGGGCCAACTAGCACAGATACGCAGTATTTT.

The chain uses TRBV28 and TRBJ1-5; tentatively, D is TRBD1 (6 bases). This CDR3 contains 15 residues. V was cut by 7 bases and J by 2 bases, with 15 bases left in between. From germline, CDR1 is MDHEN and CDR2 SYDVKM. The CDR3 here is CASNMGGIGNQPQHF. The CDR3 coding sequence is TGTGCCAGCAATATGGGGGGCATTGGCAATCAGCCCCAGCATTTT.

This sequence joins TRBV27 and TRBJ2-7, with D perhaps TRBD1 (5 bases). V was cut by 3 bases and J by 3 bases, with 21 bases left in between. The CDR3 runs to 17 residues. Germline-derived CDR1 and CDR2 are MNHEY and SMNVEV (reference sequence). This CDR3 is CASSFLGAAPTLYEQYF. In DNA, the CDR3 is TGTGCCAGCAGTTTCCTTGGGGCAGCCCCTACTCTCTACGAGCAGTACTTC.

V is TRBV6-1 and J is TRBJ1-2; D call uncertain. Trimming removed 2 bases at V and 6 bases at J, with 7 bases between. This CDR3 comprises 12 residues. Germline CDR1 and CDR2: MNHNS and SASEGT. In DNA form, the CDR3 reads TGTGCCAGCAGTGAAAATGGGCATGGCTACACCTTC. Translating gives CASSENGHGYTF.

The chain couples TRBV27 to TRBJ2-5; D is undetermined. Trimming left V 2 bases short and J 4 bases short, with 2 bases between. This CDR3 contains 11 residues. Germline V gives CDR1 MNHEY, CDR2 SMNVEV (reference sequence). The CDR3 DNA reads TGTGCCAGCAGTTTACTAGAGACCCAGTACTTC. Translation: CASSLLETQYF.

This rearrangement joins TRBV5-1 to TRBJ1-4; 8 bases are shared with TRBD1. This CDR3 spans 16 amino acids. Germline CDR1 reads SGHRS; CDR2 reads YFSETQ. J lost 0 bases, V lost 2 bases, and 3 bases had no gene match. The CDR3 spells CASSLRTGSTNEKLFF. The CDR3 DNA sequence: TGCGCCAGCAGCTTAAGGACAGGGTCAACTAATGAAAAACTGTTTTTT.

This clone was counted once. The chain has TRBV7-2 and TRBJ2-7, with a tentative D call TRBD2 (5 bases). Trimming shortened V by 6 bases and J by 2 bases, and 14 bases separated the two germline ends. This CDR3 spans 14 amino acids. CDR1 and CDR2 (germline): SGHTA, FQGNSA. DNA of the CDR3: TGTGCCAGCAGTCCTCCTGGCGGGCCCTACGAGCAGTACTTC. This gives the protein CASSPPGGPYEQYF.

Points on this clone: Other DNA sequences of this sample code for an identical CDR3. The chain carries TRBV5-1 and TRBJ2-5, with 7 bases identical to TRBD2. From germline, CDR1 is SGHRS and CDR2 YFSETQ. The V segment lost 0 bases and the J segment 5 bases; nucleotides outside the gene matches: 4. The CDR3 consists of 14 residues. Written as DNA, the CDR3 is TGCGCCAGCAGCTTGGGCGGGAGCGGGGAGACCCAGTACTTC. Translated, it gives CASSLGGSGETQYF.

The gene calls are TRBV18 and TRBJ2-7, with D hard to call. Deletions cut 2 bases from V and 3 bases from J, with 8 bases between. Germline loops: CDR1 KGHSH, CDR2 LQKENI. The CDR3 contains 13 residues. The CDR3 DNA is TGTGCCAGCTCACCAGAGCGCGGCTACGAGCAGTACTTC. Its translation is CASSPERGYEQYF.

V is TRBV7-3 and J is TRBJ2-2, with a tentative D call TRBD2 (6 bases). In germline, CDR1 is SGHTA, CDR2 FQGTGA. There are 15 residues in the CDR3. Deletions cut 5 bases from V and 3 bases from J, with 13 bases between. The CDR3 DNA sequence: TGTGCCAGCAGCCCCGGGGGAATAGACACCGGGGAGCTGTTTTTT. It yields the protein CASSPGGIDTGELFF.

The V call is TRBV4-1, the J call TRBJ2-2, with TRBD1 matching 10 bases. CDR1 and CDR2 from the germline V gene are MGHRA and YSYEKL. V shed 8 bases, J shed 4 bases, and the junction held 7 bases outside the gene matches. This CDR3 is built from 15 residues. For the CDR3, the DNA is TGCGCCAGCCCAAGCGGGACAGGGGTCACCGGGGAGCTGTTTTTT. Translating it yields CASPSGTGVTGELFF.